A selection of T cell receptor beta chains follows, all from one sample in a study of blood T cell repertoires in COVID-19. The protocol was immunoSEQ multiplex PCR, while the TCRdb copy is restricted to in-frame clones and leaves out a portion. Among some 44,000 clones listed, roughly 92% were seen once. Sequencing was done on a sample of peripheral blood. Source of these receptors: a man between 45 and 60 years old with active COVID-19. CDR3s include the opening cysteine and the closing phenylalanine or tryptophan. Each record gives: J gene, V gene, clone size, D gene, CDR3 protein, CDR3 DNA. A D gene is named only where the DNA matches it firmly. Size values are once, few and many counts, or a class for expanded clones, and some rows have none.

TRBJ1-3	TRBV18	-	TRBD1	CASSPTPATGLISGNTIYF	TGTGCCAGCTCACCGACCCCCGCGACAGGGCTAATCTCTGGAAACACCATATATTTT
TRBJ1-1	TRBV3-1/TRBV3-2	-	-	CASSQVGAEAFF	TGTGCCAGCAGCCAAGTGGGCGCTGAAGCTTTCTTT
TRBJ1-5	TRBV19	-	-	CASSIRDSNQPQHF	TGTGCCAGTAGTATACGGGATAGCAATCAGCCCCAGCATTTT
TRBJ2-7	TRBV11-2	-	TRBD2	CASSSYFGTSELSSYEQYF	TGTGCCAGCAGCTCCTATTTCGGGACTAGCGAACTAAGCTCCTACGAGCAGTACTTC
TRBJ2-2	TRBV5-1	few	TRBD2	CASSFSGRQNGELFF	TGCGCCAGCAGCTTTAGCGGGAGACAAAACGGGGAGCTGTTTTTT
TRBJ2-1	TRBV7-9	-	TRBD2	CASSSLTGLAGYEQFF	TGTGCCAGCAGCTCCTTGACGGGACTAGCGGGATATGAGCAGTTCTTC
TRBJ2-5	TRBV28	once	-	CASSPYRAGETQYF	TGTGCCAGCAGTCCCTACAGGGCAGGCGAGACCCAGTACTTC
TRBJ2-2	TRBV27	few	TRBD2	CASSLGVGTSGIQSPGELFF	TGTGCCAGCAGTTTAGGTGTCGGGACTAGCGGGATCCAAAGCCCCGGGGAGCTGTTTTTT
TRBJ2-3	TRBV2	few	-	CASTVGYGEADTQYF	TGTGCCAGCACCGTCGGGTATGGCGAGGCAGATACGCAGTATTTT
TRBJ1-1	TRBV30	-	TRBD1	CAWKGQANTEAFF	TGTGCCTGGAAAGGACAGGCGAACACTGAAGCTTTCTTT
TRBJ1-4	TRBV3-1/TRBV3-2	-	-	CASSQRTHRREKLFF	TGTGCCAGCAGCCAACGGACGCATAGGAGGGAAAAACTGTTTTTT
TRBJ1-4	TRBV19	-	-	CASSARTTNEKLFF	TGTGCCAGTAGTGCGCGAACAACTAATGAAAAACTGTTTTTT
TRBJ1-2	TRBV28	-	-	CASSFGYGYTF	TGTGCCAGCTCTTTCGGGTATGGCTACACCTTC
TRBJ1-3	TRBV11-2	-	-	CASSTSGTTSGNTIYF	TGTGCCAGCAGCACATCCGGGACAACTTCGGGAAACACCATATATTTT
TRBJ2-1	TRBV20-1	-	-	CSASSSGSRAALFYTTYNEQFF	TGCAGTGCTAGTTCGTCCGGGAGTAGAGCGGCTCTTTTTTACACAACCTACAATGAGCAGTTCTTC
TRBJ2-1	TRBV6-6	-	TRBD2	CASSPTSGSSYNEQFF	TGTGCCAGCAGTCCGACTAGCGGTAGCTCCTACAATGAGCAGTTCTTC
TRBJ2-1	TRBV7-3	-	-	CASSLYKSSYNEQFF	TGTGCCAGCAGCCTCTATAAGAGCTCCTACAATGAGCAGTTCTTC
TRBJ2-1	TRBV7-8	-	TRBD2	CANSLAPRGSEQFF	TGTGCCAACAGCTTAGCGCCGCGGGGGTCGGAGCAGTTCTTC
TRBJ2-2	TRBV9	-	TRBD2	CASSGGGAGGQSGELFF	TGTGCCAGCAGCGGAGGGGGAGCGGGAGGGCAAAGCGGGGAGCTGTTTTTT
TRBJ2-2	TRBV6-5	once	TRBD2	CASRSGTSLSGELFF	TGTGCCAGCAGATCAGGGACTAGTCTATCCGGGGAGCTGTTTTTT
TRBJ1-5	TRBV19	-	-	CATGTSIVTQPQHF	TGTGCCACCGGGACAAGTATCGTCACCCAGCCCCAGCATTTT
TRBJ2-1	TRBV2	large	TRBD2	CASSEVTSGSNEQFF	TGTGCCAGCAGTGAAGTGACTAGCGGGAGTAATGAGCAGTTCTTC
TRBJ2-1	TRBV5-4	-	TRBD1	CASSLPTGTGRQFF	TGTGCCAGCAGCTTGCCTACAGGGACAGGGAGGCAGTTCTTC
TRBJ1-1	TRBV29-1	-	TRBD1	CSASPTGGTEAFF	TGCAGCGCCTCACCCACAGGGGGCACTGAAGCTTTCTTT
TRBJ1-2	TRBV28	-	TRBD1	CASSADRVAGYTF	TGTGCCAGCAGTGCCGACAGGGTAGCAGGCTACACCTTC
TRBJ1-1	TRBV9	-	-	CASSPGVNTEAFF	TGTGCCAGCAGCCCAGGGGTAAACACTGAAGCTTTCTTT
TRBJ1-1	TRBV19	-	TRBD1	CASSAQGVRLGTEAFF	TGTGCCAGTAGTGCCCAGGGGGTTAGGTTGGGCACTGAAGCTTTCTTT
TRBJ2-3	TRBV27	-	TRBD2	CASSPRTSGSDTQYF	TGTGCCAGCAGTCCACGGACTAGTGGTTCCGATACGCAGTATTTT
TRBJ2-1	TRBV18	-	-	CASSPRAGSDEQFF	TGTGCCAGCTCACCACGGGCAGGATCGGATGAGCAGTTCTTC
TRBJ2-5	TRBV2	-	TRBD2	CASSSSGRETQYF	TGTGCCAGCAGTTCCAGCGGGAGAGAGACCCAGTACTTC
TRBJ1-1	TRBV29-1	-	-	CSVAPQRNTEAFF	TGCAGCGTGGCGCCACAGAGGAACACTGAAGCTTTCTTT
TRBJ1-1	TRBV30	-	-	CALGGGGTEAFF	TGTGCCCTCGGGGGCGGGGGCACTGAAGCTTTCTTT
TRBJ2-1	TRBV9	once	-	CASSGRRPVSYNEQFF	TGTGCCAGCAGCGGCAGGCGTCCTGTATCCTACAATGAGCAGTTCTTC
TRBJ2-7	TRBV6-6	-	-	CASSTTGQSYEQYF	TGTGCCAGCAGTACGACAGGACAGTCCTACGAGCAGTACTTC
TRBJ2-3	TRBV15	-	-	CATSRGGFTDTQYF	TGTGCCACCAGCAGAGGGGGCTTCACAGATACGCAGTATTTT
TRBJ2-1	TRBV24-1	once	TRBD2	CATSQTSGIGNEQFF	TGTGCCACCAGCCAGACTAGCGGGATCGGTAATGAGCAGTTCTTC
TRBJ1-1	TRBV30	once	-	CAWSDGPARTLEAFF	TGTGCCTGGAGTGATGGGCCTGCCCGCACGCTTGAAGCTTTCTTT
TRBJ2-2	TRBV14	-	-	CASSLTRGTGELFF	TGTGCCAGCAGCCTCACTCGCGGCACCGGGGAGCTGTTTTTT
TRBJ2-1	TRBV18	-	TRBD2	CASSRASGTDEQFF	TGTGCCAGCTCACGGGCTAGCGGGACCGATGAGCAGTTCTTC
TRBJ2-7	TRBV15	once	-	CATSRDRHSYEQYF	TGTGCCACCAGCAGAGACCGACACTCCTACGAGCAGTACTTC
TRBJ2-7	TRBV11-2	-	TRBD2	CASSLASGRGEQYF	TGTGCCAGCAGCTTAGCTAGCGGGAGGGGGGAGCAGTACTTC
TRBJ1-1	TRBV18	few	-	CASSLSQITEAFF	TGTGCCAGCTCTTTATCACAGATCACTGAAGCTTTCTTT
TRBJ1-1	TRBV28	-	TRBD1	CAILDRGSTEAFF	TGTGCCATCCTGGACAGGGGTAGCACTGAAGCTTTCTTT
TRBJ2-7	TRBV15	-	-	CATSRTLGYEQYF	TGTGCCACCAGCAGAACACTAGGGTACGAGCAGTACTTC
TRBJ2-6	TRBV7-8	-	-	CASSFRSAGANVLTF	TGTGCCAGCAGCTTTCGGAGTGCTGGGGCCAACGTCCTGACTTTC
TRBJ1-5	TRBV18	-	-	CASSPAGDGNQPQHF	TGTGCCAGCTCACCAGCGGGGGACGGAAATCAGCCCCAGCATTTT
TRBJ2-1	TRBV11-2	-	TRBD1	CASSFSDRMDGFF	TGTGCCAGCAGCTTCTCGGACAGGATGGATGGGTTCTTC
TRBJ2-1	TRBV11-1	-	TRBD2	CASSSTGLTHNEQFF	TGTGCCAGCAGCTCCACGGGACTAACCCACAATGAGCAGTTCTTC